This T cell receptor beta chain was identified in a study of cytomegalovirus exposure and HLA in healthy donors. Study-wide results and limits: A previous analysis found most TCR beta V segments productive roughly 87% or roughly 30% of the time. Most likely, a cluster of highly shared sequence variants arose as a sequencing artifact. Several V segments, TRBV6-2 and TRBV6-3 among them, could not be told apart and were dropped. A few CMV-associated chains were confirmed in vitro to be specific for CMV antigens.

Details on this clone: The antigen remains undetermined.

This CDR3 is built from 14 residues. Trimming stripped 7 bases from V and 4 bases from J, with 17 bases between. Per the germline V gene, CDR1 is SGHTA and CDR2 is FQGNSA. Primers included in the PCR were 60 Vbeta and 13 Jbeta primers. Method: immunoSEQ multiplex PCR; TCRdb's copy keeps in-frame clones and lacks some. The sample records approximately 160,000 clones, approximately 72% being singletons. The sequencing input was PBMCs. The sequence came from a man aged 18 to 29 in good health and CMV-seronegative. This rearrangement joins TRBV7-2 to TRBJ2-7; maybe TRBD2 (5 bases). Here the CDR3 reads CASTLGSTAYEQYF. The CDR3 DNA reads as TGTGCCAGCACCCTAGGGAGTACGGCGTACGAGCAGTACTTC.